The source of this TCR beta chain is a study of blood T cell repertoires in COVID-19. Study background: COVID-19 samples from acute and convalescent phases originated in the United States, Italy and Spain.

J was trimmed by 11 bases and V by 0 bases; bases with no gene match: 3. Germline V gene sequence: CDR1 KGHSH, CDR2 LQKENI. The CDR3 is 14 residues long. Original processing notes: Scientists estimated how many nucleated cells there were by amplifying reference gene primers. The data were produced by immunoSEQ multiplex PCR, yet TCRdb's version contains in-frame clones alone and is incomplete. Clone size and the V and J calls come from that table; the DNA yielded D and trimming. The sample lists approximately 330,000 clones, over 80% occurring once. Seattle-derived patients entered the study during active infection and were followed longitudinally.

Sequencing used peripheral blood. This chain links TRBV18 with TRBJ2-1; 11 nucleotides line up with TRBD2. This TCR was sampled from a young man with COVID-19, enrolled during active disease. This CDR3 reads CASSPPSSGGKQFF. Written as DNA, the CDR3 is TGTGCCAGCTCACCACCGTCTAGCGGGGGGAAGCAGTTCTTC. Full variable domain (outside the CDR3, taken from reference TRBV18 and TRBJ2-1): NAGVMQNPRHLVRRRGQEARLRCSPMKGHSHVYWYRQLPEEGLKFMVYLQKENIIDESGMPKERFSAEFPKEGPSILRIQQVVRGDSAAYFCASSPPSSGGKQFFGPGTRLTVL.